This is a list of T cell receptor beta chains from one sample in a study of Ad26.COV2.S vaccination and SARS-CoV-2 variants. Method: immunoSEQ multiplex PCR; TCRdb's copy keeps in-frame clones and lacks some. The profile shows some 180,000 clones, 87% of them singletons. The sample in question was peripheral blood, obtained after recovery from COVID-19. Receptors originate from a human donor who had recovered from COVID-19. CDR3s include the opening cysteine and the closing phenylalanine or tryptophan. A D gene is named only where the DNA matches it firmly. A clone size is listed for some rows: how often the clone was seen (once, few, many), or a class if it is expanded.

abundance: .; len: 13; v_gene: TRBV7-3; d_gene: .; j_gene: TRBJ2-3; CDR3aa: CASSLTSQDTQYF; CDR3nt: TGTGCCAGCAGCTTAACGTCCCAAGATACGCAGTATTTT
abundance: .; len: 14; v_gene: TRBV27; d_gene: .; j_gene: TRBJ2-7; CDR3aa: CASRRGIDSYEQYF; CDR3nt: TGTGCCAGCAGGCGCGGGATCGACTCCTACGAGCAGTACTTC
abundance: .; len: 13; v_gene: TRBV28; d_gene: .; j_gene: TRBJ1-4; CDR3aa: CASQPEGGEKLFF; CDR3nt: TGTGCCAGCCAACCCGAGGGAGGGGAAAAACTGTTTTTT
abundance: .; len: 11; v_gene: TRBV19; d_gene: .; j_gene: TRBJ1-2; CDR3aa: CASNQEYGYTF; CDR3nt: TGTGCCAGTAATCAAGAGTATGGCTACACCTTC
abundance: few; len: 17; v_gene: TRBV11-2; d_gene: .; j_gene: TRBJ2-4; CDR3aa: CASSSSATALAKNIQYF; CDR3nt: TGTGCCAGCAGCTCGTCGGCGACGGCACTAGCCAAAAACATTCAGTACTTC
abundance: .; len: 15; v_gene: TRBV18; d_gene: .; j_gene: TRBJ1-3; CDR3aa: CASSPATVSGNTIYF; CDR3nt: TGTGCCAGCTCACCCGCGACAGTTTCTGGAAACACCATATATTTT
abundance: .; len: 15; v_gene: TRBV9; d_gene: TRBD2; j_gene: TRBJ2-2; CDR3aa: CASSTAGVHTGELFF; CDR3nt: TGTGCCAGCAGTACAGCGGGAGTCCACACCGGGGAGCTGTTTTTT
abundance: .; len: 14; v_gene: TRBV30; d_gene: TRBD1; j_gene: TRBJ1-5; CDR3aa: CAWSGQGQDQPQHF; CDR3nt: TGTGCCTGGAGTGGACAGGGCCAGGATCAGCCCCAGCATTTT
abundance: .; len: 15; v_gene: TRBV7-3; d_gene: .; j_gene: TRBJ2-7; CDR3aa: CASSLSQGGTYEQYF; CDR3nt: TGTGCCAGCAGCTTAAGCCAGGGGGGGACCTACGAGCAGTACTTC
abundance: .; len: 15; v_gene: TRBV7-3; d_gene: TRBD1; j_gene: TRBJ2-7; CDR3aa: CASSSPGQGNYEQYF; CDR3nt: TGTGCCAGCAGCTCCCCCGGACAGGGGAACTACGAGCAGTACTTC